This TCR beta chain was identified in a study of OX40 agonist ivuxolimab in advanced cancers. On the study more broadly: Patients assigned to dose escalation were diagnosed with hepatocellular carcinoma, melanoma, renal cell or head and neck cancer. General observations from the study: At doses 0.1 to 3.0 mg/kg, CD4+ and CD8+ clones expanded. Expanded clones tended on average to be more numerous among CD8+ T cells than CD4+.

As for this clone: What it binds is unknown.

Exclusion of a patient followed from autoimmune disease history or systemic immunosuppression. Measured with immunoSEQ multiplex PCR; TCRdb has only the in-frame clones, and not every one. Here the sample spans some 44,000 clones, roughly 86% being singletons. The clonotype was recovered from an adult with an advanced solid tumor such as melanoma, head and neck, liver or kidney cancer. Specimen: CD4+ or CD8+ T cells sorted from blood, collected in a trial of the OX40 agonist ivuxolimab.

The CDR3 sequence is CSVRDRGTTGELFF. CDR3 DNA sequence: TGCAGCGTTCGGGACAGGGGTACTACCGGGGAGCTGTTTTTT. The V call is TRBV29-1, the J call TRBJ2-2, with 10 bases aligning to TRBD1. There are 14 residues in the CDR3. CDR1 SQVTM and CDR2 ANQGSEA come from the germline V gene. With V trimmed by 5 bases and J by 5 bases, 5 bases remained unmatched.